This TCR beta chain was observed in a study of shared clonotypes between healthy human individuals. Clones were sequenced by immunoSEQ multiplex PCR, and TCRdb holds only the in-frame ones, with some missing. The sample shows fewer than 850,000 clones, about nine tenths of them seen only once. Trimming took 4 bases from V and 5 from J; bases not matched to a gene: 10. Germline assignment: CDR1 MNHEY and CDR2 SMNVEV (reference sequence). The CDR3 loop spans 16 amino acids. The clonotype originates from a man between 18 and 35 years old in good health. Some clones in this sample may be carry-over from other donors' samples. The chain uses TRBV27 and TRBJ2-2; TRBD1 agrees at 7 bases. Sequenced input: memory CD8+ T cells from PBMCs. Subset indicated: CD45RO+ cells pooled with CCR7-negative TemRA cells. CDR3 in amino acids: CASSYSTGPWTGELFF. CDR3 nucleotide sequence: TGTGCCAGCAGTTACTCGACAGGGCCATGGACCGGGGAGCTGTTTTTT.